This record covers a single T cell receptor beta chain. The antigen is not known. With 5 bases removed from V and 2 bases from J, the gap between germline ends came to 4 bases. Germline values: CDR1 MNHNY, CDR2 SVGAGI (reference sequence). The length of the CDR3 is 11 residues. This specimen comes from a study of beta chain features in type 1 diabetes. Study results and limitations: For patients and controls alike, PCR might favor shorter templates to the same degree. Shorter TCRB CDR3s, moderately but significantly so, marked every one of the four CD4+ subsets in Type 1 diabetes patients. Sampled from patients, naive, central memory and Treg TCRB repertoires appeared more similar than those sampled from healthy donors.

Reverse transcription of all isolated RNA meant that expressed TCRB transcripts were sequenced. Only in-frame clones appear in the TCRdb table, and some are missing; sequencing was by immunoSEQ multiplex PCR. The sample shows 500,000 to 850,000 clones, 11% to 15% of them seen only once. Sorted populations all had greater than 95% purity. V is TRBV6-6 and J is TRBJ2-7; D is uncertain. This sequence was found in a man in his late teens or twenties with type 1 diabetes. Sequencing was carried out using naive CD4+ T cells from blood. The CDR3 loop reads CASSETYEQYF. For the CDR3, the DNA is TGTGCCAGCAGTGAAACCTACGAGCAGTACTTC.